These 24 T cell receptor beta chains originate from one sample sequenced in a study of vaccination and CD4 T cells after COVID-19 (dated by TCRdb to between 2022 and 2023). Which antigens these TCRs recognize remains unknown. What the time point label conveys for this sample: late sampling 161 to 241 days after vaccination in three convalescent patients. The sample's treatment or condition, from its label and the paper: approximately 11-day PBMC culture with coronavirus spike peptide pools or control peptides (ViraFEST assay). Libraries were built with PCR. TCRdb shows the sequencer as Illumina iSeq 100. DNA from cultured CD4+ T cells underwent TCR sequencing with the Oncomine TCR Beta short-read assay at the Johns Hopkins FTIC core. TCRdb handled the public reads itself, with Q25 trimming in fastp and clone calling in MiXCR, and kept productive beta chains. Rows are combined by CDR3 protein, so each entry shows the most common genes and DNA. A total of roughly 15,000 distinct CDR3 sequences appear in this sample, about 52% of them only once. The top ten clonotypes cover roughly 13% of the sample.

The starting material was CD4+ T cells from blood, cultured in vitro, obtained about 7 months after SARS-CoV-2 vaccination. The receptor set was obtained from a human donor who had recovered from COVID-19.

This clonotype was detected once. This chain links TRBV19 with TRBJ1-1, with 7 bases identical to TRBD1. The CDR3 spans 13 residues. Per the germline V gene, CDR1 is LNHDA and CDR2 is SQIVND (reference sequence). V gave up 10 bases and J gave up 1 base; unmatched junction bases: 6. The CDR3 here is CATTGVGNTEAFF. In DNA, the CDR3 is TGTGCCACCACAGGGGTGGGGAACACTGAAGCTTTCTTT.

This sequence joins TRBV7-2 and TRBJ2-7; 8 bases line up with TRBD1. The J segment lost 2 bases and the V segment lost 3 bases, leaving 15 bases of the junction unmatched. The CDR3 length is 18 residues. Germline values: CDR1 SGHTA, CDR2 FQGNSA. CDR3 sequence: CASSFGRGPLSSPYEQYF. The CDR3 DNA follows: TGTGCCAGCAGCTTTGGCAGGGGGCCGTTAAGTTCCCCCTACGAGCAGTACTTC.

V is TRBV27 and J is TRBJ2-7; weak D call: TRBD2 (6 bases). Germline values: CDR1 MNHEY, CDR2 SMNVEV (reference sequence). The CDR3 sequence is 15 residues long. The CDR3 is CDAAGPYRESYEQYF. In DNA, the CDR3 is TGTGATGCTGCGGGGCCTTATCGAGAATCCTACGAGCAGTACTTC.

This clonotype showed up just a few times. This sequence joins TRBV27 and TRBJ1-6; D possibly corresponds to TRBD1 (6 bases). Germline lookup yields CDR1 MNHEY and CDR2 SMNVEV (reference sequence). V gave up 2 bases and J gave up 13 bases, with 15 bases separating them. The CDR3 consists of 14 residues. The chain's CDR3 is CASSLRRGGSPLHF. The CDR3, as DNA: TGTGCCAGCAGTTTAAGAAGGGGGGGCTCCCCCCTCCACTTT.

CDR3 sequence (DNA): TGTGCCAGTAGTATATACACGGGAGATACGCAGTATTTT. Its protein is CASSIYTGDTQYF. V and J are TRBV19 and TRBJ2-3, with D uncertain. Germline V gene lookup returns CDR1 LNHDA and CDR2 SQIVND (reference sequence). V was pared by 2 bases and J by 5 bases, with 8 bases between. The CDR3 contains 13 residues.

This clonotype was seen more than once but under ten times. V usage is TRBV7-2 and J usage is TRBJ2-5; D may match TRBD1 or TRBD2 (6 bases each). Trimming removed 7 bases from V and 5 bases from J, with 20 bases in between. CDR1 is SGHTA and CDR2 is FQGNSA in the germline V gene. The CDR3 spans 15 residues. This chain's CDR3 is CASTYYLRRGETQYF. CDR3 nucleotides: TGTGCCAGCACCTACTACCTACGGAGGGGGGAGACCCAGTACTTC.

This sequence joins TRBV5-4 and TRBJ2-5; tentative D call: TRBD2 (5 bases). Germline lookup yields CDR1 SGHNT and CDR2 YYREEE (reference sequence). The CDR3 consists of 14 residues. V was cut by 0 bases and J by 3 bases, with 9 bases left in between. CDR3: CASSLVGLKETQYF. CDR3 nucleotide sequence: TGTGCCAGCAGCTTGGTCGGACTGAAAGAGACCCAGTACTTC.

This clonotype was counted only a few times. CDR3 nucleotide sequence: TGTGCCAGCAGTCACCGACAGGGCGGCACTGAAGCTTTCTTT. Encoded protein: CASSHRQGGTEAFF. The chain has TRBV6-2 or TRBV6-3 and TRBJ1-1; the match to TRBD1 covers 7 bases. The V gene end was trimmed by 5 bases and the J gene end by 4 bases; junction bases not matched to a gene: 7. Germline assignment: CDR1 MNHEY and CDR2 SVGEGT. This CDR3 contains 14 residues.

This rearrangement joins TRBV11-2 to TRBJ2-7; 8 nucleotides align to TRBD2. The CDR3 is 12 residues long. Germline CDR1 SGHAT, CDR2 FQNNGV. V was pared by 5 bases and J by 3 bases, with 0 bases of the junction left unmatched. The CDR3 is CASSAGGYEQYF. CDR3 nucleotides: TGTGCCAGCAGCGCGGGAGGCTACGAGCAGTACTTC.

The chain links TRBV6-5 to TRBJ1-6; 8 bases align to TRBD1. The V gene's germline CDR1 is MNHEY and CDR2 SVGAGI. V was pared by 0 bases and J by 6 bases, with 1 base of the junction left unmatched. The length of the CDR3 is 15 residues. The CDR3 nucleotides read TGTGCCAGCAGTTACTCGGACAGGGCTAATTCACCCCTCCACTTT. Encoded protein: CASSYSDRANSPLHF.

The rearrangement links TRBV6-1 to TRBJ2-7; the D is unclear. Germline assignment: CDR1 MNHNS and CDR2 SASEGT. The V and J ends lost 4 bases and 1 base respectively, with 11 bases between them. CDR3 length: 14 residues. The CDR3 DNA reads TGTGCCAGCAGTGCGTGGGGTAGTTCCTACGAGCAGTACTTC. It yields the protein CASSAWGSSYEQYF.

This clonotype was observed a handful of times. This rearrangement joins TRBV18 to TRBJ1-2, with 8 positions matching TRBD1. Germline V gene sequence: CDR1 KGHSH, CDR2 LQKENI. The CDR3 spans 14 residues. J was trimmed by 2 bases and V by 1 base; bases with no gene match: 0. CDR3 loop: CASSPRTGNYGYTF. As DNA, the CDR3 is TGTGCCAGCTCACCACGGACAGGGAACTATGGCTACACCTTC. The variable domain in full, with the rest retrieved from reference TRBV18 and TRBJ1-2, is NAGVMQNPRHLVRRRGQEARLRCSPMKGHSHVYWYRQLPEEGLKFMVYLQKENIIDESGMPKERFSAEFPKEGPSILRIQQVVRGDSAAYFCASSPRTGNYGYTFGSGTRLTVV.

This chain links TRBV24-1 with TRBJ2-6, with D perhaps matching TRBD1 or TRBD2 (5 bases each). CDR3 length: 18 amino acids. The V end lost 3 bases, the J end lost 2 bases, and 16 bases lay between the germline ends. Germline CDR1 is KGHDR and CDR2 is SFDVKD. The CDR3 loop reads CATSDPGLLGAGANVLTF. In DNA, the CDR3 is TGTGCCACCAGTGATCCAGGGTTGCTGGGGGCTGGGGCCAACGTCCTGACTTTC.

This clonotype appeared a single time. CDR3 in DNA: TGTGCCAGCTCACCATCGAGTAATGAAGCTTTCTTT. Translated, it gives CASSPSSNEAFF. This chain connects TRBV18 to TRBJ1-1; D call uncertain. The CDR3 loop spans 12 amino acids. Germline assignment: CDR1 KGHSH and CDR2 LQKENI. V lost 2 bases, J lost 7 bases, and 8 bases lay in between.

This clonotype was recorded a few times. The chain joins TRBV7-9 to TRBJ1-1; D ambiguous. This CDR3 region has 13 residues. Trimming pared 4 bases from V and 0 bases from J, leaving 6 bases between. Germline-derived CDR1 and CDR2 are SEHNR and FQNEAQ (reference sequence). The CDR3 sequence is CASSSSMNTEAFF. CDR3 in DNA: TGTGCCAGCAGCTCCTCCATGAACACTGAAGCTTTCTTT. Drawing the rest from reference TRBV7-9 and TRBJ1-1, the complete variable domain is DTGVSQNPRHKITKRGQNVTFRCDPISEHNRLYWYRQTLGQGPEFLTYFQNEAQLEKSRLLSDRFSAERPKGSFSTLEIQRTEQGDSAMYLCASSSSMNTEAFFGQGTRLTVV.

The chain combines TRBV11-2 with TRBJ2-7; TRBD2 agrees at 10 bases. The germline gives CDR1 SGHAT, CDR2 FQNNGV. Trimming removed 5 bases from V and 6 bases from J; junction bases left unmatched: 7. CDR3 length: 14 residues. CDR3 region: CASSPAGGSGEQYF. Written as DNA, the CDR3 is TGTGCCAGCAGCCCAGCGGGGGGGTCGGGCGAGCAGTACTTC.

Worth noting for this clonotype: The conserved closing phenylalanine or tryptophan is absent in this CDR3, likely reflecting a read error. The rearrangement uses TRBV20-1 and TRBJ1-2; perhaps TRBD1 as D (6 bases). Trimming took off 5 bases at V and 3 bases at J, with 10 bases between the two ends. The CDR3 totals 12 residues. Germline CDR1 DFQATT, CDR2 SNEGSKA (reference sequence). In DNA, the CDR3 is TGCAGTGCTCGTAACAGGGACTATGGCTACACCCTC. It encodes CSARNRDYGYTL.

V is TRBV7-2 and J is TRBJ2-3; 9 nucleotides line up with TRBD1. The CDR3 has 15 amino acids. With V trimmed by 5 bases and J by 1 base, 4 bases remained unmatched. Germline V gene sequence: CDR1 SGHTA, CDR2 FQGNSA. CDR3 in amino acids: CASSHRGLGTDTQYF. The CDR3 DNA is TGTGCCAGCAGCCACAGGGGGCTTGGCACAGATACGCAGTATTTT.

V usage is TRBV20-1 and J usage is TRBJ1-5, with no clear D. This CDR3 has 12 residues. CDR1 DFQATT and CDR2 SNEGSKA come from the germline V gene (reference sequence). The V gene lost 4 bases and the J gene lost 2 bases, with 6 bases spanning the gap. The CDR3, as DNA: TGCAGTGCTAAAGACGGCAATCAGCCCCAGCATTTT. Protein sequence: CSAKDGNQPQHF.

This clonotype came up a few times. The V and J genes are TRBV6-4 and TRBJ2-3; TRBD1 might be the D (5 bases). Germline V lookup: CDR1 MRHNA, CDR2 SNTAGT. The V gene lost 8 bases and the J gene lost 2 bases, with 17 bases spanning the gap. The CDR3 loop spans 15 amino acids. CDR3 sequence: CASAKNQGATDTQYF. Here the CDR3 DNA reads TGTGCCAGCGCGAAGAATCAGGGCGCCACAGATACGCAGTATTTT.

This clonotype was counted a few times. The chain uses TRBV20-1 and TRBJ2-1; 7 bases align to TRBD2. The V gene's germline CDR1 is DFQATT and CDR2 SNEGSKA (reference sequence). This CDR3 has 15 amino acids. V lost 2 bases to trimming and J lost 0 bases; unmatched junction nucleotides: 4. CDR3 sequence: CSARNLAASYNEQFF. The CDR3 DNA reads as TGCAGTGCTAGAAATCTAGCGGCCTCCTACAATGAGCAGTTCTTC.

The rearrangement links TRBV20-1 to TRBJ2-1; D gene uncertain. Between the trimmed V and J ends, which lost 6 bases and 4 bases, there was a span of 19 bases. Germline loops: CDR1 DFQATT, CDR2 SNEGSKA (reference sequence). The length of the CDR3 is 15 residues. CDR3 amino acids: CSAETWSSKYNEQFF. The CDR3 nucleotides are TGCAGTGCCGAGACTTGGTCGAGTAAATACAATGAGCAGTTCTTC.

The CDR3 loop reads CASSLPGLAEQYF. Here the CDR3 DNA reads TGTGCCAGCAGCCTTCCCGGACTAGCAGAGCAGTACTTC. This chain joins TRBV6-1 and TRBJ2-7, with 8 bases aligning to TRBD2. Trimming took 6 bases from V and 7 from J; bases not matched to a gene: 8. The CDR3 sequence is 13 residues long. The V gene's germline CDR1 is MNHNS and CDR2 SASEGT.

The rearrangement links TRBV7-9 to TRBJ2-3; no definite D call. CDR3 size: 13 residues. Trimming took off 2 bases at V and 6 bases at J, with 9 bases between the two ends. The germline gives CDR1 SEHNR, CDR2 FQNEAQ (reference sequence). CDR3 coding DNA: TGTGCCAGCAGCTTATCAGCCTTGGATACGCAGTATTTT. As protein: CASSLSALDTQYF.